Below are 3 T cell receptor beta chains sequenced from a single sample in a study of shared clonotypes between healthy human individuals. The naive CD8 subset, CD45RO-negative cells positively selected for CCR7, excluded terminally differentiated effector memory CD45RA+ cells. Using immunoSEQ multiplex PCR, the repertoire was profiled, and TCRdb retains in-frame clones only, with some absent. There are roughly 2 million clones in the sample; 85% to 95% occur only once, and roughly 1% lies in the top ten. Sequencing used naive CD8+ T cells sorted from blood. Every receptor here comes from a man aged 18 to 30 in good health.

This chain connects TRBV28 to TRBJ1-4, with D unresolved. The V gene's germline CDR1 is MDHEN and CDR2 SYDVKM. Trimming took 7 bases from V and 5 from J, leaving 14 bases between them. The length of the CDR3 is 14 residues. CDR3 region: CASTAWMVNEKLFF. The CDR3 coding sequence is TGTGCCAGCACCGCATGGATGGTAAATGAAAAACTGTTTTTT.

The CDR3 loop is CASSIRPDGRETQYF. The CDR3 DNA follows: TGTGCCAGTAGTATTAGGCCGGACGGTCGGGAGACCCAGTACTTC. The chain uses TRBV19 and TRBJ2-5; D is uncertain. Germline-derived CDR1 and CDR2 are LNHDA and SQIVND (reference sequence). The CDR3 covers 15 residues. The V end was cut by 3 bases, the J end by 5 bases, with 16 bases between.

Regarding this clone: The sample holds other DNA sequences that translate to the same CDR3. V and J are TRBV9 and TRBJ2-2; 8 bases are a match to TRBD1. The CDR3 extends over 16 amino acids. The V segment lost 2 bases and the J segment 2 bases; nucleotides outside the gene matches: 5. The germline V gene has CDR1 SGDLS and CDR2 YYNGEE. CDR3 nucleotides: TGTGCCAGCAGCGTCTCCGGACAGGGAAACACCGGGGAGCTGTTTTTT. Amino acids: CASSVSGQGNTGELFF.